Below, 20 T cell receptor beta chains from the same sample are listed, as sequenced in a study of cytomegalovirus exposure and HLA in healthy donors. TCRdb keeps only in-frame clones here, not all; method: immunoSEQ multiplex PCR. The sample lists some 230,000 clones, 75% to 95% seen once, with 1% to 1.2% in the top ten. Source material: PBMCs. The receptors here all came from a woman aged 18-29 years in good health and CMV-seronegative.

This clone appeared once. The chain recombines TRBV5-1 with TRBJ1-3; no clear D gene. V was cut by 4 bases and J by 0 bases, with 11 bases left in between. In germline, CDR1 is SGHRS, CDR2 YFSETQ. CDR3 length: 15 amino acids. This CDR3 is CASSGGSYSGNTIYF. The CDR3 DNA is TGCGCCAGCAGCGGCGGGAGCTACTCTGGAAACACCATATATTTT. Full variable domain (rest looked up from reference TRBV5-1 and TRBJ1-3): KAGVTQTPRYLIKTRGQQVTLSCSPISGHRSVSWYQQTPGQGLQFLFEYFSETQRNKGNFPGRFSGRQFSNSRSEMNVSTLELGDSALYLCASSGGSYSGNTIYFGEGSWLTVV.

The chain recombines TRBV29-1 with TRBJ2-7; TRBD1 might be the D (5 bases). From germline, CDR1 is SQVTM and CDR2 ANQGSEA. The CDR3 extends over 12 amino acids. V lost 5 bases and J 4 bases, leaving 12 bases between the germline ends. The DNA for the CDR3 is TGCAGCGTTACACGCAGGGATTACGAGCAGTACTTC. This codes for CSVTRRDYEQYF.

This clone was observed once. The chain employs TRBV28 and TRBJ2-2, with 9 bases identical to TRBD2. The germline V gene encodes CDR1 MDHEN and CDR2 SYDVKM. The V and J ends lost 6 bases and 0 bases, in that order; junction bases with no gene match: 17. The CDR3 sequence is 20 residues long. CDR3 sequence (DNA): TGTGCCAGCAGGCCGACTAGGTGGCGGGAGGGGTCCACGAACACCGGGGAGCTGTTTTTT. Protein product: CASRPTRWREGSTNTGELFF. The entire variable domain, with the rest obtained from reference TRBV28 and TRBJ2-2, is as follows: DVKVTQSSRYLVKRTGEKVFLECVQDMDHENMFWYRQDPGLGLRLIYFSYDVKMKEKGDIPEGYSVSREKKERFSLILESASTNQTSMYLCASRPTRWREGSTNTGELFFGEGSRLTVL.

This chain joins TRBV11-2 and TRBJ2-1, with a possible D match to TRBD1 (5 bases). CDR3 length: 15 residues. Germline V lookup: CDR1 SGHAT, CDR2 FQNNGV. V was trimmed by 5 bases and J by 8 bases, leaving 19 bases between them. The DNA for the CDR3 is TGTGCCAGCAGCCCCCGTGCAGGGAAGTTCGATGAGCAGTTCTTC. Encoded protein: CASSPRAGKFDEQFF.

This clone was picked up a small number of times. The V and J genes are TRBV7-8 and TRBJ1-3; D uncertain. Germline CDR1 is SGHVS and CDR2 is FQNEAQ. The CDR3 loop spans 16 amino acids. Trimming removed 2 bases at V and 0 bases at J, with 11 bases between. Here the CDR3 DNA reads TGTGCCAGCAGCTTACGGAGGCGGAACTCTGGAAACACCATATATTTT. This encodes CASSLRRRNSGNTIYF.

This rearrangement joins TRBV9 to TRBJ1-2; D remains unclear. The germline V and J ends were trimmed by 0 bases and 8 bases, with 8 bases remaining between them. The germline V gene encodes CDR1 SGDLS and CDR2 YYNGEE. The CDR3 has 12 amino acids. The DNA for the CDR3 is TGTGCCAGCAGCGTAGTTGGAGGGGGCTACACCTTC. It is translated as CASSVVGGGYTF.

This sequence joins TRBV9 and TRBJ2-5, with 12 bases lining up with TRBD2. The CDR3 has 17 amino acids. V lost 0 bases to trimming and J lost 4 bases; unmatched junction nucleotides: 7. Germline V gives CDR1 SGDLS, CDR2 YYNGEE. The CDR3 nucleotides read TGTGCCAGCAGCGTAGACCTAGCGGGAGGGAGCATAGAGACCCAGTACTTC. It is translated as CASSVDLAGGSIETQYF.

This chain connects TRBV5-1 to TRBJ2-7, with 9 bases that match TRBD1. The CDR3 loop spans 15 amino acids. Per germline, CDR1 SGHRS and CDR2 YFSETQ. V dropped 0 bases and J dropped 1; count of bases not matched to a gene: 2. CDR3 in DNA: TGCGCCAGCAGCTTGGGGACAGGGGTTTCCTACGAGCAGTACTTC. The encoded protein is CASSLGTGVSYEQYF. The full variable domain, with the rest looked up from reference TRBV5-1 and TRBJ2-7, is KAGVTQTPRYLIKTRGQQVTLSCSPISGHRSVSWYQQTPGQGLQFLFEYFSETQRNKGNFPGRFSGRQFSNSRSEMNVSTLELGDSALYLCASSLGTGVSYEQYFGPGTRLTVT.

The chain links TRBV10-1 to TRBJ2-3, with 12 bases lining up with TRBD2. CDR1 is WNHNN, CDR2 SYGVQD, per germline (reference sequence). The CDR3 spans 20 residues. V trimming: 3 bases; J trimming: 6 bases; junction bases outside the gene matches: 19. CDR3 in DNA: TGCGCCAGCAGTGAAGGCAGGGTTGGAACTAGCGGGAGGCCTGGGGATACGCAGTATTTT. Protein product: CASSEGRVGTSGRPGDTQYF.

This chain uses TRBV6-1 with TRBJ2-1; 12 positions agree with TRBD2. After removal of 3 bases from V and 16 bases from J, the junction contained 4 bases not matched to a gene. Germline V gene data show CDR1 as MNHNS and CDR2 as SASEGT. The CDR3 is 12 residues long. The CDR3 sequence is CASSDLAGGEFF. The CDR3 DNA follows: TGTGCCAGCAGTGATCTAGCGGGAGGGGAATTCTTC.

The V gene is TRBV4-2, the J gene TRBJ2-7; D is undetermined. Trimming removed 2 bases from V and 0 bases from J, with 11 bases in between. Germline values: CDR1 LGHNA, CDR2 YNFKEQ. The CDR3 runs to 15 residues. Here the CDR3 DNA reads TGTGCCAGCAGCCAACTAAGCCCGGGCTCCTACGAGCAGTACTTC. Amino acid sequence: CASSQLSPGSYEQYF.

The chain couples TRBV7-7 to TRBJ2-1; TRBD2 agrees at 9 bases. V trimming: 0 bases; J trimming: 8 bases; junction bases outside the gene matches: 8. Germline V CDR1 and CDR2: SSHAT, FNYEAQ (reference sequence). This CDR3 spans 16 amino acids. The CDR3 DNA reads as TGTGCCAGCAGCTTAGCTGGGGCGGGAGGGCCGGATGAGCAGTTCTTC. Translation: CASSLAGAGGPDEQFF.

V usage is TRBV9 and J usage is TRBJ2-1, with D perhaps TRBD2 (5 bases). V was clipped by 4 bases and J by 2 bases, with 19 bases between them. Germline CDR1 is SGDLS and CDR2 is YYNGEE. The CDR3 sequence is 17 residues long. The CDR3 reads CASSPRRLAGTYNEQFF. CDR3 bases: TGTGCCAGCAGCCCAAGGCGGCTAGCTGGTACCTACAATGAGCAGTTCTTC.

This clone was seen only once. This sequence joins TRBV27 and TRBJ2-1, with 8 bases matching TRBD2. The germline V gene encodes CDR1 MNHEY and CDR2 SMNVEV (reference sequence). The V gene end was trimmed by 1 base and the J gene end by 6 bases; junction bases not matched to a gene: 23. The CDR3 covers 21 residues. CDR3 protein: CASSLFTPGLGSQRGINEQFF. CDR3 coding DNA: TGTGCCAGCAGTTTATTCACTCCGGGACTAGGCAGCCAAAGGGGTATCAATGAGCAGTTCTTC.

The chain employs TRBV30 and TRBJ1-2, with 9 positions matching TRBD1. This CDR3 comprises 11 residues. Germline values: CDR1 GTSNPN, CDR2 SVGIG (reference sequence). After removal of 5 bases from V and 11 bases from J, the junction contained 6 bases not matched to a gene. CDR3 protein: CAWGGTGRYTF. The CDR3 DNA follows: TGTGCCTGGGGCGGGACAGGGAGATACACCTTC. The variable domain in full, completed from reference TRBV30 and TRBJ1-2, reads SQTIHQWPATLVQPVGSPLSLECTVEGTSNPNLYWYRQAAGRGLQLLFYSVGIGQISSEVPQNLSASRPQDRQFILSSKKLLLSDSGFYLCAWGGTGRYTFGSGTRLTVV.

The chain carries TRBV2 and TRBJ2-5, with TRBD2 identical over 10 bases. Germline values: CDR1 SNHLY, CDR2 FYNNEI. The CDR3 sequence is 16 residues long. The ends lost 4 bases at V and 5 bases at J; junction bases unmatched: 10. CDR3 DNA sequence: TGTGCCAGCAGTGGGGCTAGCGGGAGTTGGCCTGAGACCCAGTACTTC. It specifies CASSGASGSWPETQYF.

This clone was recorded a few times. J is TRBJ2-7 and V is TRBV4-1, with a weak D call TRBD2 (5 bases). The CDR3 length is 16 residues. CDR1 is MGHRA and CDR2 is YSYEKL in the germline V gene. The V end was cut by 0 bases, the J end by 2 bases, with 14 bases between. The CDR3 loop is CASSQEMGAGTYEQYF. The CDR3, as DNA: TGCGCCAGCAGCCAAGAAATGGGCGCCGGGACCTACGAGCAGTACTTC.

The chain uses TRBV27 and TRBJ2-1; D unclear. The V gene's germline CDR1 is MNHEY and CDR2 SMNVEV (reference sequence). This CDR3 is built from 15 residues. V was shortened by 1 base and J by 6 bases, with 13 bases between the two germline ends. CDR3 loop: CASSLWSVNRNEQFF. In DNA form, the CDR3 reads TGTGCCAGCAGTTTATGGTCAGTAAATCGCAATGAGCAGTTCTTC.

The V gene is TRBV10-2, the J gene TRBJ2-3, with 8 bases fitting TRBD2. Germline V CDR1 and CDR2: WSHSY, SAAADI. The V segment lost 8 bases and the J segment 6 bases; nucleotides outside the gene matches: 10. The CDR3 is made up of 14 amino acids. The CDR3 loop is CASWAGGLPDTQYF. CDR3 in DNA: TGCGCCAGCTGGGCGGGAGGCCTTCCTGATACGCAGTATTTT.

This clone occurred a few times. This sequence joins TRBV7-3 and TRBJ2-1; 8 positions match TRBD2. V was clipped by 6 bases and J by 9 bases; unmatched bases: 19. CDR3 length: 17 residues. Germline V gene lookup returns CDR1 SGHTA and CDR2 FQGTGA. The CDR3 loop is CASSRPGVGRDGSEQFF. The CDR3 DNA sequence: TGTGCCAGCAGTAGACCAGGGGTCGGGAGGGACGGTAGTGAGCAGTTCTTC.